The 27 T cell receptor beta chains presented below share a single source sample, sequenced in a study of beta chain features in type 1 diabetes. What was sequenced were expressed TCRB transcripts, since all of the isolated RNA had been reverse transcribed. Here immunoSEQ multiplex PCR was the method, and the copy in TCRdb shows in-frame clones only, minus some. The data hold about 360,000 clones, with over 10% observed a single time. The sequencing input was naive CD4+ T cells from blood. The origin of the receptors is a man aged 18 to 30 in good health.

This chain links TRBV5-5 with TRBJ2-1; TRBD2 agrees at 10 bases. The length of the CDR3 is 13 residues. CDR1 and CDR2 from the germline V gene are SGHKS and YYEKEE (reference sequence). Trimming cost V 3 bases and J 6 bases; bases outside gene matches: 0. As DNA, the CDR3 is TGTGCCAGCAGCTCTAGCGGGGGCAATGAGCAGTTCTTC. This codes for CASSSSGGNEQFF.

V and J are TRBV28 and TRBJ2-1; no clear D. Germline V gene lookup returns CDR1 MDHEN and CDR2 SYDVKM. The ends were cut back, 5 bases at V and 10 bases at J, with 18 bases in the middle. This CDR3 is 14 amino acids long. The CDR3 sequence: CASSQQVGEKEQFF. In DNA form, the CDR3 reads TGTGCCAGCAGTCAGCAGGTTGGTGAAAAAGAGCAGTTCTTC.

This clone was detected only a few times. This chain joins TRBV19 and TRBJ1-5, with D hard to call. Germline V gene sequence: CDR1 LNHDA, CDR2 SQIVND (reference sequence). V dropped 6 bases and J dropped 0 bases, with 15 bases sitting between them. The CDR3 has 16 amino acids. The CDR3 DNA follows: TGTGCCAGTAGAGCAAGCCTGGTCTATAGCAATCAGCCCCAGCATTTT. Translating gives CASRASLVYSNQPQHF.

The sample holds a few counts of this clone. CDR3 in amino acids: CASSGASWGPQPQHF. For the CDR3, the DNA is TGTGCCAGCAGCGGAGCCTCTTGGGGGCCTCAGCCCCAGCATTTT. The chain carries TRBV9 and TRBJ1-5; the D gene is possibly TRBD1 (6 bases). V shed 3 bases and J shed 6 bases, with 16 bases lying between them. Germline lookup yields CDR1 SGDLS and CDR2 YYNGEE. This CDR3 has 15 residues.

J is TRBJ1-6 and V is TRBV27, with D unresolved. The CDR3 consists of 13 residues. Germline loops: CDR1 MNHEY, CDR2 SMNVEV (reference sequence). The germline V and J ends were trimmed by 6 bases and 10 bases, with 13 bases remaining between them. CDR3 residues: CASSREVGSPLHF. DNA for the CDR3: TGTGCCAGCAGCCGGGAGGTTGGGTCACCCCTCCACTTT.

This clone was detected only a few times. The gene calls are TRBV19 and TRBJ1-1, with D hard to call. The CDR3 is 13 amino acids. CDR1 and CDR2 (germline): LNHDA, SQIVND (reference sequence). Between the trimmed V and J ends, which lost 7 bases and 10 bases, there was a span of 19 bases. The CDR3 coding sequence is TGTGCCAGTACTGGAGGCAGGCCCAAACCAGCTTTCTTT. Residues: CASTGGRPKPAFF.

The chain is built from TRBV19 and TRBJ2-1, with 10 bases aligning to TRBD1. This CDR3 is built from 16 residues. Unmatched junction bases numbered 12, after V lost 4 bases and J lost 9 bases. The germline CDR1 and CDR2 sequences are LNHDA and SQIVND (reference sequence). CDR3 coding DNA: TGTGCCAGTAGTACCCCGGGGACAGGGGTCATTGGTGAGCAGTTCTTC. Residues: CASSTPGTGVIGEQFF.

The CDR3 spells CAISEYGQVQATGELFF. CDR3 bases: TGTGCCATCAGTGAGTACGGACAGGTGCAAGCCACCGGGGAGCTGTTTTTT. V usage is TRBV10-3 and J usage is TRBJ2-2; 7 bases map to TRBD1. The germline V gene encodes CDR1 ENHRY and CDR2 SYGVKD. Trimming took 1 base from V and 4 from J; bases not matched to a gene: 9. This CDR3 comprises 17 residues.

This clone was picked up a small number of times. This rearrangement joins TRBV28 to TRBJ1-1; D unclear. Trimming pared 8 bases from V and 3 bases from J, leaving 10 bases between. The CDR3 sequence is 12 residues long. Per the germline V gene, CDR1 is MDHEN and CDR2 is SYDVKM. CDR3 loop: CASDSSHTEAFF. The CDR3 DNA reads TGTGCCAGCGACTCGAGCCACACTGAAGCTTTCTTT.

This clone was observed a handful of times. Other DNA sequences in the same sample also yield this CDR3. This chain joins TRBV7-9 and TRBJ2-7, with TRBD1 matching over 12 bases. The CDR3 is 15 amino acids. Germline values: CDR1 SEHNR, CDR2 FQNEAQ (reference sequence). The J segment lost 4 bases and the V segment lost 3 bases, leaving 4 bases of the junction unmatched. CDR3 amino acids: CASSLGQGARYEQYF. CDR3 nucleotides: TGTGCCAGCAGCTTGGGACAGGGGGCTCGTTACGAGCAGTACTTC.

The chain links TRBV5-4 to TRBJ2-1, with 7 bases identical to TRBD2. V trimming: 0 bases; J trimming: 0 bases; junction bases outside the gene matches: 0. The germline gives CDR1 SGHNT, CDR2 YYREEE (reference sequence). This CDR3 has 15 amino acids. CDR3 amino acids: CASSLGGSSYNEQFF. The CDR3 nucleotides are TGTGCCAGCAGCTTGGGCGGGAGCTCCTACAATGAGCAGTTCTTC.

There are a few counts of this clone. CDR3 loop: CAWSVGLAGGSNEQFF. The CDR3 nucleotides are TGTGCCTGGAGTGTGGGACTAGCGGGGGGTTCTAATGAGCAGTTCTTC. The chain combines TRBV30 with TRBJ2-1, with 15 bases matching TRBD2. Germline-derived CDR1 and CDR2 are GTSNPN and SVGIG (reference sequence). After removal of 0 bases from V and 7 bases from J, the junction contained 4 bases not matched to a gene. The CDR3 runs 16 residues.

The J gene is TRBJ2-7, the V gene TRBV4-3; 14 bases match TRBD2. The CDR3 covers 20 residues. The V segment lost 1 base and the J segment 5 bases; nucleotides outside the gene matches: 16. CDR1 and CDR2 (germline): LGHNA, YSLEER. This CDR3 reads CASSQGWTSGRPGRSDEQYF. In DNA, the CDR3 is TGCGCCAGCAGCCAAGGCTGGACTAGCGGGAGGCCCGGGAGGAGTGACGAGCAGTACTTC.

V gene TRBV6-5 combines with J gene TRBJ2-7; D is uncertain. The V end was cut by 0 bases, the J end by 0 bases, with 12 bases between. This CDR3 region has 16 residues. Germline CDR1 and CDR2: MNHEY and SVGAGI. The CDR3: CASSYSYGYDSYEQYF. The DNA for the CDR3 is TGTGCCAGCAGTTACTCGTACGGGTACGACTCCTACGAGCAGTACTTC.

This clone was recorded a few times. The rearrangement uses TRBV28 and TRBJ1-2; TRBD1 aligns across 7 bases. J gave up 1 base and V 11 bases, and 13 bases lay outside the gene matches. Germline CDR1 and CDR2: MDHEN and SYDVKM. The length of the CDR3 is 15 residues. CDR3 region: CAAQLQGNYNYGYTF. CDR3 DNA sequence: TGTGCCGCCCAACTACAGGGGAACTATAACTATGGCTACACCTTC.

With regard to this clone: In the same sample, other DNA sequences code for this CDR3. V gene TRBV18 combines with J gene TRBJ2-5; 13 bases fit TRBD2. Trimming took 3 bases from V and 5 from J; bases not matched to a gene: 3. This CDR3 comprises 15 residues. In germline, CDR1 is KGHSH, CDR2 LQKENI. This CDR3 reads CASSPGLAGDETQYF. CDR3 coding DNA: TGTGCCAGCTCACCTGGACTAGCGGGAGACGAGACCCAGTACTTC.

In its sample, this clone was seen a few times. The chain has TRBV6-6 and TRBJ2-4, with 8 bases identical to TRBD2. The CDR3 runs 15 residues. Per the germline V gene, CDR1 is MNHNY and CDR2 is SVGAGI (reference sequence). Trimming cost V 3 bases and J 7 bases; bases outside gene matches: 8. The CDR3 bases are TGTGCCAGCAGTTATGGCACTAGCGGAATGAACATTCAGTACTTC. Encoded protein: CASSYGTSGMNIQYF.

The gene calls are TRBV28 and TRBJ1-1, with D possibly being TRBD1 (6 bases). Germline assignment: CDR1 MDHEN and CDR2 SYDVKM. Trimming pared 7 bases from V and 6 bases from J, leaving 27 bases between. The CDR3 is 17 residues long. CDR3 sequence (DNA): TGTGCCAGCACCCGCGGGCGGGGGGGGCCCGGAATTGCTGAAGCTTTCTTT. This translates into CASTRGRGGPGIAEAFF.

The chain is built from TRBV11-3 and TRBJ2-1; 11 positions match TRBD2. This CDR3 is built from 19 residues. Germline trimming cut 1 base from V and 0 bases from J; bases unmatched to any gene: 8. In germline, CDR1 is SGHNT, CDR2 YENEEA. The CDR3 region is CASSLVSLAGGHSYNEQFF. The DNA for the CDR3 is TGTGCCAGCAGCTTAGTGAGCCTAGCGGGGGGCCACTCCTACAATGAGCAGTTCTTC.

This clone was counted only a few times. This rearrangement joins TRBV6-5 to TRBJ2-3, with no clear D. CDR3 size: 15 residues. Germline V gene data show CDR1 as MNHEY and CDR2 as SVGAGI. V gave up 6 bases and J gave up 8 bases, with 21 bases separating them. This chain's CDR3 is CASSPTTNMSPTQYF. CDR3 sequence (DNA): TGTGCCAGCAGCCCCACAACCAACATGTCGCCTACGCAGTATTTT.

V is TRBV25-1 and J is TRBJ2-3; the D gene is possibly TRBD2 (6 bases). There are 15 residues in the CDR3. V dropped 1 base and J dropped 7 bases, with 15 bases sitting between them. Germline V gene lookup returns CDR1 MGHDK and CDR2 SYGVNS. CDR3 bases: TGTGCCAGCAGTGAATTCTCCGGGAGAGAAAATACGCAGTATTTT. Its translation is CASSEFSGRENTQYF.

The CDR3 region is CASSGTSGVPNEQFF. As DNA, the CDR3 is TGTGCCAGCAGCGGGACTAGCGGGGTTCCCAATGAGCAGTTCTTC. The gene calls are TRBV9 and TRBJ2-1; TRBD2 aligns across 12 bases. Trimming took 3 bases from V and 6 from J; bases not matched to a gene: 4. The germline CDR1 and CDR2 sequences are SGDLS and YYNGEE. The CDR3 has 15 amino acids.

The chain couples TRBV7-2 to TRBJ1-5; 8 bases line up with TRBD1. The CDR3 runs to 15 residues. Trimming took 0 bases from V and 7 from J; bases not matched to a gene: 5. Per germline, CDR1 SGHTA and CDR2 FQGNSA. The CDR3 is CASSLALAGGQPQHF. The CDR3 nucleotides read TGTGCCAGCAGCTTAGCGTTGGCAGGGGGCCAGCCCCAGCATTTT. The variable domain in full, completed from reference TRBV7-2 and TRBJ1-5, reads GAGVSQSPSNKVTEKGKDVELRCDPISGHTALYWYRQSLGQGLEFLIYFQGNSAPDKSGLPSDRFSAERTGGSVSTLTIQRTQQEDSAVYLCASSLALAGGQPQHFGDGTRLSIL.

This clone has just a few counts. V and J are TRBV7-8 and TRBJ2-4; a weak D match, TRBD1 (5 bases). V was pared by 5 bases and J by 0 bases, with 14 bases between. There are 16 residues in the CDR3. Germline CDR1 is SGHVS and CDR2 is FQNEAQ. CDR3 loop: CASSPRPGIAKNIQYF. CDR3 DNA sequence: TGTGCCAGCAGCCCTCGTCCAGGGATAGCCAAAAACATTCAGTACTTC.

Only a few counts were recorded for this clone. This chain uses TRBV29-1 with TRBJ2-3, with 10 bases fitting TRBD2. CDR3 length: 15 residues. The V segment lost 4 bases and the J segment 4 bases; nucleotides outside the gene matches: 8. Germline V gene data show CDR1 as SQVTM and CDR2 as ANQGSEA. CDR3 in DNA: TGCAGCGTTGCAAAGGCTAGCGGGAGCCCAGATACGCAGTATTTT. Protein: CSVAKASGSPDTQYF.

The table lists this clone with a few counts. The V and J genes are TRBV5-1 and TRBJ1-1; possibly TRBD1 for D (6 bases). Germline V gene data show CDR1 as SGHRS and CDR2 as YFSETQ. V lost 4 bases to trimming and J lost 1 base, with 11 bases between them. This CDR3 has 14 residues. CDR3 region: CASSKGGTNTEAFF. DNA for the CDR3: TGCGCCAGCAGCAAGGGGGGGACGAACACTGAAGCTTTCTTT. Variable domain in full (rest from reference TRBV5-1 and TRBJ1-1): KAGVTQTPRYLIKTRGQQVTLSCSPISGHRSVSWYQQTPGQGLQFLFEYFSETQRNKGNFPGRFSGRQFSNSRSEMNVSTLELGDSALYLCASSKGGTNTEAFFGQGTRLTVV.

This clone was seen a handful of times. Other DNA sequences in the same sample also yield this CDR3. The chain carries TRBV27 and TRBJ1-5, with 7 nucleotides matching TRBD1. V gave up 4 bases and J gave up 4 bases; unmatched junction bases: 7. The CDR3 has 15 amino acids. The V gene's germline CDR1 is MNHEY and CDR2 SMNVEV (reference sequence). CDR3 nucleotides: TGTGCCAGCAGTTCCCCCGACAGGGTGAATCAGCCCCAGCATTTT. It encodes CASSSPDRVNQPQHF.